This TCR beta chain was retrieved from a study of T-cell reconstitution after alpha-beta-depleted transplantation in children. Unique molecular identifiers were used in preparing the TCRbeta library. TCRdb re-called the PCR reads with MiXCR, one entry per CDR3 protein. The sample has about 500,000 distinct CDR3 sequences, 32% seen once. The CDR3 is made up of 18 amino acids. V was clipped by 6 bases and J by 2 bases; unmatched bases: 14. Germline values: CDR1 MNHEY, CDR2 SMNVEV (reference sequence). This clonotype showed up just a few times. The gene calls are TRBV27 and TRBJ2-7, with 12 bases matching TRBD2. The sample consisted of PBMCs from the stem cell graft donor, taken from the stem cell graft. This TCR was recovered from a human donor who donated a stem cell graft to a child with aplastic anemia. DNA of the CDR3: TGTGCCAGCAGCACTTCTACGACTAGCGGGAGAGGGGCCTACGAGCAGTACGTC. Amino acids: CASSTSTTSGRGAYEQYV.